This T cell receptor beta chain stems from a study of blood T cell repertoires in COVID-19. Study at large: The United States, Italy and Spain provided the acute and convalescent COVID-19 samples. The cDNA or gDNA used as material had been derived from T cells, B-cell-depleted T cells, or PBMCs.

V dropped 6 bases and J dropped 6; count of bases not matched to a gene: 13. Germline assignment: CDR1 MDHEN and CDR2 SYDVKM. The CDR3 sequence is 16 residues long. How the authors handled the data: For nucleated cells, counts were estimated from reference gene primer amplification. Using immunoSEQ multiplex PCR, the repertoire was profiled, and TCRdb retains in-frame clones only, with some absent. V and J calls plus clone size are reproduced from that table; the DNA served to infer D and trimming. The sample consists of 14,000 or so clones, around 91% of them appearing once. This rearrangement joins TRBV28 to TRBJ1-5; 8 nucleotides match TRBD1. Sequenced material: peripheral blood. This receptor was identified in a man aged 50-59 years with active COVID-19. The CDR3 bases are TGTGCCAGCAGACCCAACGACAGGGGATGGAGTCAGCCCCAGCATTTT. Its translation: CASRPNDRGWSQPQHF.